The entry that follows covers one TCR beta chain sequence. Antigen unknown. The data belong to a study of T cell responses to AZD1222 COVID-19 vaccine. Per germline, CDR1 MNHEY and CDR2 SMNVEV (reference sequence). CDR3 length equals 15 residues. Trimming shortened V by 3 bases and J by 3 bases, and 14 bases separated the two germline ends. Study-wide points: Only 5 or 6 people who got AZD1222 tested seropositive at baseline. There were vaccine-associated CD4 TCRs across spike, dominant at 160-218 and 743-854.

The table came from immunoSEQ multiplex PCR; TCRdb's copy has only in-frame clones and leaves some out. The table has some 88,000 clones, 90% to 95% seen once. Sequencing used peripheral blood, obtained on day 0 of AZD1222 vaccination. The source is an adult in good health. The chain recombines TRBV27 with TRBJ1-2; TRBD1 is a possible D gene (5 bases). This chain's CDR3 is CASSFLENRHYGYTF. CDR3 in DNA: TGTGCCAGCAGTTTCCTCGAGAACAGGCACTATGGCTACACCTTC.